A selection of T cell receptor beta chains follows, all from one sample in a study of blood T cells in healthy people across ages. Each CDR3 protein is one row after TCRdb ran MiXCR on the 5' RACE reads. The profile shows 800,000 to 950,000 distinct CDR3 sequences, about 48% of them singletons. The sequenced sample consisted of blood. Receptor source: a man aged 25-40 years in good health. Both conserved end residues are part of each CDR3. D genes are given only for firm matches. Not every row has a clone size; where given, it reads once, few, many or a size class.

length	V	size	J	D	DNA	CDR3
15	TRBV6-5	few	TRBJ2-3	.	TGTGCCAGCACCATGGTCGCATGGGGCACAGATACGCAGTATTTT	CASTMVAWGTDTQYF
14	TRBV20-1	few	TRBJ2-7	TRBD1	TGCAGTGCCGCACCGGGACAGGGCCGTTACGAGCAGTACTTC	CSAAPGQGRYEQYF
16	TRBV10-3	once	TRBJ2-3	.	TGTGCCATCAGTGTAGGGCAGACCTCGGGCACAGATACGCAGTATTTT	CAISVGQTSGTDTQYF
13	TRBV27	.	TRBJ1-1	.	TGTGCCAGCAGTTTATCCCCTACCTTTGAAGCTTTCTTT	CASSLSPTFEAFF
15	TRBV9	few	TRBJ2-3	TRBD2	TGTGCCAGCAGTGGGGGGGGGACTACCACAGATACGCAGTATTTT	CASSGGGTTTDTQYF
15	TRBV27	few	TRBJ1-5	TRBD1	TGTGCCAGCAGACAACAGGGGTCCCCCTATCAGCCCCAGCATTTT	CASRQQGSPYQPQHF
16	TRBV6-5	.	TRBJ2-5	TRBD2	TGTGCCAGCAGTTACTCGTTACTAGCGGGGGTAGAGACCCAGTACTTC	CASSYSLLAGVETQYF
11	TRBV13	.	TRBJ2-5	.	TGTGCCAGCAGCGAAAAAGGGACCCAGTACTTC	CASSEKGTQYF
15	TRBV9	few	TRBJ2-4	TRBD2	TGTGCCAGCAGCCAGATGGGCGGGGGGGAAAACATTCAGTACTTC	CASSQMGGGENIQYF
15	TRBV24-1	.	TRBJ2-7	TRBD1	TGTGCCACCAGTAACAGGGACAGTCTCTCCTACGAGCAGTACTTC	CATSNRDSLSYEQYF
15	TRBV5-1	.	TRBJ2-7	.	TGCGCCAGCAGCCCGGGGGACAGCCGCTCCTACGAGCAGTACTTC	CASSPGDSRSYEQYF
15	TRBV6-5	.	TRBJ1-2	.	TGTGCCAGCAGTTACTCGACTGGGGCGTTCTATGGCTACACCTTC	CASSYSTGAFYGYTF
13	TRBV27	.	TRBJ1-5	TRBD1	TGTGCCAGCAGTTTGCAGGGGGTTCAGCCCCAGCATTTT	CASSLQGVQPQHF
15	TRBV24-1	.	TRBJ1-5	.	TGTGCCACCAGTGATCCACGGGAGGGATTTGAGCCCCAGCATTTT	CATSDPREGFEPQHF
13	TRBV24-1	.	TRBJ2-7	.	TGTGCCACACAGGGCCGTCTCTCCTACGAGCAGTACTTC	CATQGRLSYEQYF
18	TRBV4-1	.	TRBJ2-7	TRBD1	TGCGCCAGCAGCCCCAGGTATACTGGGACAGGGGGAACCTACGAGCAGTACTTC	CASSPRYTGTGGTYEQYF